These T cell receptor beta chains were read from a single sample in a study of T cells in Graves' hyperthyroidism and ophthalmopathy. MiXCR was run by TCRdb on the multiplex PCR reads, yielding one entry per CDR3 protein. The table includes hundreds of thousands of distinct CDR3 sequences, less than 25% detected once. Material for sequencing was blood. These TCRs come from a woman between 70 and 85 years old with Graves' ophthalmopathy. Each CDR3 is given with its conserved first and last residue. The order of the fields is D gene, clone size, V gene, J gene, CDR3 DNA, CDR3 protein. A D gene is named only where the DNA matches it firmly. The size of a clone is reported for some rows only, either as once, few or many, or as a class for expanded clones.

d_call: -; clone_size: few; v_call: TRBV20-1; j_call: TRBJ2-5; cdr3_nt: TGCAGTGCTCCTGACCTGGTCCAAGAGACCCAGTACTTC; cdr3_aa: CSAPDLVQETQYF
d_call: -; clone_size: many; v_call: TRBV6-1; j_call: TRBJ2-7; cdr3_nt: TGTGCCAGCTGGGGGACAACGGATTACGAGCAGTACTTC; cdr3_aa: CASWGTTDYEQYF
d_call: TRBD2; clone_size: many; v_call: TRBV12-3/TRBV12-4; j_call: TRBJ2-2; cdr3_nt: TGTGCCAGCACGTCATCCGGGACTAGCCTCCCCGGGGAGCTGTTTTTT; cdr3_aa: CASTSSGTSLPGELFF
d_call: -; clone_size: few; v_call: TRBV9; j_call: TRBJ2-1; cdr3_nt: TGTGCCAGCAGCACGCGTCCGGACCACAATGAGCAGTTCTTC; cdr3_aa: CASSTRPDHNEQFF
d_call: -; clone_size: -; v_call: TRBV7-8; j_call: TRBJ2-3; cdr3_nt: TGTGCCAGCAGCTCTCGGGGCGTGGATACGCAGTATTTT; cdr3_aa: CASSSRGVDTQYF
d_call: TRBD1; clone_size: many; v_call: TRBV12-3/TRBV12-4; j_call: TRBJ2-3; cdr3_nt: TGTGCCAGCAGTTTGGGACAGATCATTACAGATACGCAGTATTTT; cdr3_aa: CASSLGQIITDTQYF
d_call: -; clone_size: few; v_call: TRBV20-1; j_call: TRBJ1-5; cdr3_nt: TGCAGTGCTGTGGGACACGGGGCCGGAGGGTCCCAGCATTTT; cdr3_aa: CSAVGHGAGGSQHF
d_call: -; clone_size: few; v_call: TRBV7-8; j_call: TRBJ1-4; cdr3_nt: TGTGCCAGCAGCCCCTTGAGGGCAACTAATGAAAAACTGTTTTTT; cdr3_aa: CASSPLRATNEKLFF
d_call: TRBD1; clone_size: -; v_call: TRBV19; j_call: TRBJ2-3; cdr3_nt: TGTGCCAGCACCACAGGGGGTCCAGATACGCAGTATTTT; cdr3_aa: CASTTGGPDTQYF
d_call: TRBD1; clone_size: many; v_call: TRBV11-1; j_call: TRBJ1-1; cdr3_nt: TGTGCCAGCAGCTCAGGGGGACATAGGTTCACTGAAGCTTTCTTT; cdr3_aa: CASSSGGHRFTEAFF
d_call: -; clone_size: many; v_call: TRBV28; j_call: TRBJ2-7; cdr3_nt: TGTGCCAGCAGAACTAACTCCTACGAGCAGTACTTC; cdr3_aa: CASRTNSYEQYF
d_call: -; clone_size: -; v_call: TRBV13; j_call: TRBJ1-2; cdr3_nt: TGTGCCAGCAGCTTAGGCCGGGAAAAAACAATTGGCTACACCTTC; cdr3_aa: CASSLGREKTIGYTF
d_call: -; clone_size: many; v_call: TRBV20-1; j_call: TRBJ2-7; cdr3_nt: TGCAGTGCTACGAACGTTGTTTCCTACGAGCAGTACTTC; cdr3_aa: CSATNVVSYEQYF
d_call: -; clone_size: few; v_call: TRBV9; j_call: TRBJ2-5; cdr3_nt: TGTGCCAGCAGCCCCCCCGCGGGCGCCGGCGAGACCCAGTACTTC; cdr3_aa: CASSPPAGAGETQYF
d_call: -; clone_size: -; v_call: TRBV6-2/TRBV6-3; j_call: TRBJ1-1; cdr3_nt: TGTGCCAGCACCCCAGCGGGTACGAGGGTTAATGAAGCTTTCTTT; cdr3_aa: CASTPAGTRVNEAFF
d_call: -; clone_size: few; v_call: TRBV6-5; j_call: TRBJ1-1; cdr3_nt: TGTGCCAGCAGTTACGGAGGAGGGCTGGATACTGAAGCTTTCTTT; cdr3_aa: CASSYGGGLDTEAFF
d_call: -; clone_size: -; v_call: TRBV28; j_call: TRBJ1-1; cdr3_nt: TGTGCCAGCAGATGGGCGGGGAAAGCTTTCTTT; cdr3_aa: CASRWAGKAFF
d_call: -; clone_size: few; v_call: TRBV28; j_call: TRBJ2-7; cdr3_nt: TGTGCCAGCAGTTTACCGTACTACGAGCAGTACTTC; cdr3_aa: CASSLPYYEQYF
d_call: TRBD2; clone_size: few; v_call: TRBV3-1; j_call: TRBJ2-1; cdr3_nt: TGTGCCAGCAGCCGTCTAGCGGGCCTCGACAATGAGCAGTTCTTC; cdr3_aa: CASSRLAGLDNEQFF
d_call: -; clone_size: -; v_call: TRBV3-1; j_call: TRBJ2-1; cdr3_nt: TGTGCCAGCAGCCAAGAATCCAGGAGACCATACAATGAGCAGTTCTTC; cdr3_aa: CASSQESRRPYNEQFF
d_call: TRBD1; clone_size: many; v_call: TRBV6-1; j_call: TRBJ1-2; cdr3_nt: TGTGCCAGCAGTGGGTCCACAGGGGTGGTATTTGGCTACACCTTC; cdr3_aa: CASSGSTGVVFGYTF
d_call: TRBD2; clone_size: few; v_call: TRBV12-5; j_call: TRBJ2-2; cdr3_nt: TGTGCTAGTGAGCTCCTAGCGGGAGCGTCCGGGGAGCTGTTTTTT; cdr3_aa: CASELLAGASGELFF
d_call: -; clone_size: many; v_call: TRBV2; j_call: TRBJ1-1; cdr3_nt: TGTGCCAGCAGTGAAACCAGGACTGAAGCTTTCTTT; cdr3_aa: CASSETRTEAFF
d_call: TRBD1; clone_size: -; v_call: TRBV12-5; j_call: TRBJ2-3; cdr3_nt: TGTGCTAGTGGTGCGGGGGACAGGGGTCGCACAGATACGCAGTATTTT; cdr3_aa: CASGAGDRGRTDTQYF
d_call: -; clone_size: -; v_call: TRBV7-8; j_call: TRBJ2-1; cdr3_nt: TGTGCCAGCAGACCCCCGGCAGGGCTTAAATACAATGAGCAGTTCTTC; cdr3_aa: CASRPPAGLKYNEQFF
d_call: -; clone_size: -; v_call: TRBV27; j_call: TRBJ1-5; cdr3_nt: TGTGCTGGGGAGCCCCAGCATTTT; cdr3_aa: CAGEPQHF
d_call: -; clone_size: few; v_call: TRBV5-5; j_call: TRBJ1-2; cdr3_nt: TGTGCCAGCAGCTCCCGCGGAGGAAATGGCTACACCTTC; cdr3_aa: CASSSRGGNGYTF
d_call: -; clone_size: -; v_call: TRBV19; j_call: TRBJ1-1; cdr3_nt: TGTGCCAGTAGTACGCCGGTTTGGGACCCGAACACTGAAGCTTTCTTT; cdr3_aa: CASSTPVWDPNTEAFF
d_call: TRBD1; clone_size: -; v_call: TRBV7-2; j_call: TRBJ1-2; cdr3_nt: TGTGCCAGCACTCCAATGGGGACAGGTGACTATGGCTACACCTTC; cdr3_aa: CASTPMGTGDYGYTF
d_call: TRBD1; clone_size: -; v_call: TRBV5-1; j_call: TRBJ2-3; cdr3_nt: TGCGCCAGCAGCGCGGGACAGGTGGGGGATACGCAGTATTTT; cdr3_aa: CASSAGQVGDTQYF
d_call: -; clone_size: many; v_call: TRBV24-1; j_call: TRBJ1-1; cdr3_nt: TGTGCCACCAGAGGCGGGGGGAACACTGAAGCTTTCTTT; cdr3_aa: CATRGGGNTEAFF
d_call: -; clone_size: few; v_call: TRBV28; j_call: TRBJ1-1; cdr3_nt: TGTGCCAGCAGTTTAGTAACAACGAACGAGGCTTTCTTT; cdr3_aa: CASSLVTTNEAFF
d_call: TRBD2; clone_size: -; v_call: TRBV29-1; j_call: TRBJ2-7; cdr3_nt: TGCAGCGGCGGCGCTAGCGGGAGTGGAGAGCAGTACTTC; cdr3_aa: CSGGASGSGEQYF
d_call: TRBD2; clone_size: many; v_call: TRBV6-2/TRBV6-3; j_call: TRBJ2-7; cdr3_nt: TGTGCCAGCAGAGGGATGACTAGCGGGAGCTCCCACGAGCAGTACTTC; cdr3_aa: CASRGMTSGSSHEQYF
d_call: -; clone_size: once; v_call: TRBV7-7; j_call: TRBJ2-2; cdr3_nt: TGTGCTAGCAGCGCAGACATGGGCGGGGAGCTGTTTTTT; cdr3_aa: CASSADMGGELFF
d_call: -; clone_size: -; v_call: TRBV18; j_call: TRBJ2-2; cdr3_nt: TGTGCCAGCTCACCAAGAGATTCGGTCACCGGGGAGCTGTTTTTT; cdr3_aa: CASSPRDSVTGELFF
d_call: -; clone_size: -; v_call: TRBV7-8; j_call: TRBJ1-1; cdr3_nt: TGTGCCAGCAGCTTAACACGGATTGAAGCTTTCTTT; cdr3_aa: CASSLTRIEAFF
d_call: -; clone_size: few; v_call: TRBV27; j_call: TRBJ2-7; cdr3_nt: TGTGCCAGCAGTTTACAGGGATTTCCCTACGAGCAGTACTTC; cdr3_aa: CASSLQGFPYEQYF
d_call: -; clone_size: -; v_call: TRBV19; j_call: TRBJ2-1; cdr3_nt: TGTGCCAGTAGTACCCAGCTAGCTCGCAATGAGCAGTTCTTC; cdr3_aa: CASSTQLARNEQFF
d_call: -; clone_size: many; v_call: TRBV6-1; j_call: TRBJ2-5; cdr3_nt: TGTGCCAGCAGTGAATCCCTTTTGAGGACCCAGTACTTC; cdr3_aa: CASSESLLRTQYF
d_call: TRBD2; clone_size: many; v_call: TRBV30; j_call: TRBJ2-5; cdr3_nt: TGTGCCTGGAGGACTAGCGGGAGGGAGACCCAGTACTTC; cdr3_aa: CAWRTSGRETQYF
d_call: TRBD1; clone_size: once; v_call: TRBV12-3/TRBV12-4; j_call: TRBJ1-6; cdr3_nt: TGTGCCAGCGCCCTGGGGACAGCTAATTCACCCCTCCACTTT; cdr3_aa: CASALGTANSPLHF
d_call: -; clone_size: -; v_call: TRBV12-3/TRBV12-4; j_call: TRBJ1-5; cdr3_nt: TGTGCCACTAGATCGGGGGGGCTCAATCAGCCCCAGCATTTT; cdr3_aa: CATRSGGLNQPQHF
d_call: -; clone_size: few; v_call: TRBV9; j_call: TRBJ1-3; cdr3_nt: TGTGCCAGCAGCGGACAAAGAGGTGGAAACACCATATATTTT; cdr3_aa: CASSGQRGGNTIYF
d_call: -; clone_size: few; v_call: TRBV7-8; j_call: TRBJ1-3; cdr3_nt: TGTGCCAGCACACAGGGTGGCGGAAACACCATATATTTT; cdr3_aa: CASTQGGGNTIYF
d_call: TRBD2; clone_size: many; v_call: TRBV12-3/TRBV12-4; j_call: TRBJ2-1; cdr3_nt: TGTGCCAGCAGGACTAGCCGACCCTACAATGAGCAGTTCTTC; cdr3_aa: CASRTSRPYNEQFF